Listed below are T cell receptor beta chains from one sample, sequenced in a study of OX40 agonist ivuxolimab in advanced cancers. Sequenced by immunoSEQ multiplex PCR; TCRdb stores in-frame clones only, minus some. The sample yields tens of thousands of clones, 70% to 90% seen once. Specimen: CD4+ or CD8+ T cells sorted from blood, collected in a trial of the OX40 agonist ivuxolimab. These receptors all stem from an adult with an advanced solid tumor such as melanoma, head and neck, liver or kidney cancer. Both conserved end residues are trimmed from each CDR3. Each record gives: clone size, J gene, V gene, CDR3 protein. The size of a clone is reported for some rows only, either as once, few or many, or as a class for expanded clones.

abundance: .
j_gene: TRBJ2-1
v_gene: TRBV27
CDR3aa: ASSFPSGEQF

abundance: .
j_gene: TRBJ2-1
v_gene: TRBV7-8
CDR3aa: ASSLVVTSGREEQF

abundance: .
j_gene: TRBJ2-7
v_gene: TRBV28
CDR3aa: ASSLAVKGEQY

abundance: .
j_gene: TRBJ2-4
v_gene: TRBV5-6
CDR3aa: ASSPTPHPGQKAKNIQY

abundance: .
j_gene: TRBJ1-1
v_gene: TRBV5-6
CDR3aa: ASSFRQDATEAF

abundance: .
j_gene: TRBJ1-5
v_gene: TRBV7-6
CDR3aa: ASSLALGQPQH

abundance: .
j_gene: TRBJ2-1
v_gene: TRBV4-1
CDR3aa: ASSHGLSINEQF

abundance: .
j_gene: TRBJ1-2
v_gene: TRBV7-9
CDR3aa: ASSSSGTGVYGYT

abundance: .
j_gene: TRBJ1-4
v_gene: TRBV7-2
CDR3aa: ASSLGPPTTNEKLF

abundance: medium-sized
j_gene: TRBJ1-5
v_gene: TRBV6-6
CDR3aa: ASSYSTDQPQH

abundance: .
j_gene: TRBJ2-3
v_gene: TRBV2
CDR3aa: ASRGAVGTDTQY

abundance: .
j_gene: TRBJ1-1
v_gene: TRBV6-5
CDR3aa: ASSQDRDTEAF

abundance: .
j_gene: TRBJ2-1
v_gene: TRBV7-3
CDR3aa: ASSQNRYEQF

abundance: .
j_gene: TRBJ2-1
v_gene: TRBV6-5
CDR3aa: ASSPGGPNEQF

abundance: .
j_gene: TRBJ2-1
v_gene: TRBV7-8
CDR3aa: ASSPGLVDNEQF

abundance: .
j_gene: TRBJ2-1
v_gene: TRBV10-3
CDR3aa: AISEENLYNEQF

abundance: .
j_gene: TRBJ2-1
v_gene: TRBV28
CDR3aa: ASTLNHPGQGTYNEQF

abundance: .
j_gene: TRBJ1-2
v_gene: TRBV5-4
CDR3aa: ASTGSGGKGYT

abundance: once
j_gene: TRBJ1-1
v_gene: TRBV5-6
CDR3aa: ASSLVQGGRTEAF

abundance: .
j_gene: TRBJ1-5
v_gene: TRBV19
CDR3aa: ASSFRQGYSNQPQH

abundance: .
j_gene: TRBJ1-3
v_gene: TRBV29-1
CDR3aa: SVEGNRVAGNTIY

abundance: .
j_gene: TRBJ2-7
v_gene: TRBV6-1
CDR3aa: ASSERTGGGNEQY

abundance: .
j_gene: TRBJ2-3
v_gene: TRBV4-1
CDR3aa: ASSQGGDTQY

abundance: .
j_gene: TRBJ2-3
v_gene: TRBV9
CDR3aa: ASSVDPGHTDTQY

abundance: .
j_gene: TRBJ2-1
v_gene: TRBV6-1
CDR3aa: ASSEGLGGGLEF

abundance: .
j_gene: TRBJ2-3
v_gene: TRBV4-3
CDR3aa: ASSHDGTGGTQY

abundance: .
j_gene: TRBJ1-5
v_gene: TRBV9
CDR3aa: ASSPGGGSGNQPQH

abundance: .
j_gene: TRBJ2-3
v_gene: TRBV11-2
CDR3aa: ASSFGAATGDTQY

abundance: .
j_gene: TRBJ2-7
v_gene: TRBV5-6
CDR3aa: ASSLRAAEQY

abundance: .
j_gene: TRBJ2-1
v_gene: TRBV7-9
CDR3aa: ASSLRQDEQF

abundance: .
j_gene: TRBJ1-6
v_gene: TRBV10-1
CDR3aa: ASLIRADDNSPLH

abundance: .
j_gene: TRBJ1-2
v_gene: TRBV5-6
CDR3aa: ASSQYRGYGYT

abundance: .
j_gene: TRBJ2-7
v_gene: TRBV5-6
CDR3aa: ASSPTNPYEQY

abundance: .
j_gene: TRBJ2-1
v_gene: TRBV7-9
CDR3aa: ASSLSHNEQF

abundance: .
j_gene: TRBJ1-1
v_gene: TRBV7-9
CDR3aa: ASSHGRSEAF

abundance: few
j_gene: TRBJ2-3
v_gene: TRBV4-3
CDR3aa: ASSQDSDPADTQY

abundance: .
j_gene: TRBJ2-1
v_gene: TRBV4-1
CDR3aa: ASSQDGSGPYNEQF

abundance: .
j_gene: TRBJ1-1
v_gene: TRBV6-6
CDR3aa: ASLEYPEAF

abundance: .
j_gene: TRBJ2-1
v_gene: TRBV29-1
CDR3aa: SVAEGSYNEQF

abundance: .
j_gene: TRBJ2-1
v_gene: TRBV7-9
CDR3aa: ASSLRTDNEQF

abundance: .
j_gene: TRBJ1-5
v_gene: TRBV5-1
CDR3aa: ASSEGQGMQPQH

abundance: .
j_gene: TRBJ1-5
v_gene: TRBV19
CDR3aa: ASSISPGGGGNQPQH

abundance: .
j_gene: TRBJ2-2
v_gene: TRBV4-2
CDR3aa: ASSQGLDTGELF

abundance: .
j_gene: TRBJ2-5
v_gene: TRBV9
CDR3aa: ASSLGQGIEETQY

abundance: .
j_gene: TRBJ2-7
v_gene: TRBV28
CDR3aa: ASSLEGNGYEQY

abundance: .
j_gene: TRBJ1-1
v_gene: TRBV18
CDR3aa: ASSPGGLNTEAF

abundance: large
j_gene: TRBJ1-4
v_gene: TRBV9
CDR3aa: ASSARGAANEKLF

abundance: .
j_gene: TRBJ2-2
v_gene: TRBV7-8
CDR3aa: ASSSYPSGSYTGELF

abundance: .
j_gene: TRBJ2-2
v_gene: TRBV27
CDR3aa: ASTTLFSGSQVTGELF

abundance: once
j_gene: TRBJ1-1
v_gene: TRBV30
CDR3aa: AWVKGTEAF

abundance: .
j_gene: TRBJ2-5
v_gene: TRBV7-9
CDR3aa: ASSLDLGRRETQY

abundance: .
j_gene: TRBJ1-1
v_gene: TRBV6-1
CDR3aa: ASSEARTGPAF

abundance: .
j_gene: TRBJ2-1
v_gene: TRBV6-5
CDR3aa: ASSPLSAVYNEQF

abundance: .
j_gene: TRBJ2-1
v_gene: TRBV4-1
CDR3aa: ASSPALGQAYNEQF

abundance: .
j_gene: TRBJ2-7
v_gene: TRBV28
CDR3aa: ASTFSRESYEQY

abundance: .
j_gene: TRBJ2-3
v_gene: TRBV13
CDR3aa: ASSLDAGGPTDTQY

abundance: .
j_gene: TRBJ1-2
v_gene: TRBV7-9
CDR3aa: ASSLADRSFYGYT